This TCR beta chain is from a study of post-analysis software for immune sequencing data. Findings and limits, study-wide: The five TRBV segments detected at higher frequency in patients than in controls included TRBV5-6, TRBV5-1 and TRBV20-1. In multiple sclerosis, normalized Chao1 diversity was significantly below that of controls.

Germline V CDR1 and CDR2: MNHEY, SVGEGT. The CDR3 consists of 14 residues. The junction had 5 bases not matched to a gene; V was cut back by 6 bases and J by 1 base. Incorporated into the TCR beta cDNA libraries were unique molecular identifiers, which served to reduce PCR and sequencing biases. TCRdb itself ran the PCR reads through MiXCR, one entry per CDR3 protein. The profile shows some 800,000 distinct CDR3 sequences, approximately 44% of them singletons. A remark on this clonotype: Its specificity is unknown.

Material for sequencing was blood. V and J are TRBV6-2 or TRBV6-3 and TRBJ1-1; 7 nucleotides agree with TRBD1. The source of this sequence is a girl aged 5-17 years with multiple sclerosis. The CDR3 DNA reads as TGTGCCAGCAGGAGGACAGGCACGAACACTGAAGCTTTCTTT. This translates into CASRRTGTNTEAFF.